These 24 T cell receptor beta chains were all obtained from the same sample, sequenced in a study of Ad26.COV2.S vaccination and SARS-CoV-2 variants. Stated treatment: some 20 received Ad26.COV2.S at low or high dose, single or two shots; 5 received placebo; per-sample allocation not given. Collection of samples fell on day 63 after the first vaccine or placebo injection. Sequenced by immunoSEQ multiplex PCR; TCRdb stores in-frame clones only, minus some. The sample includes some 390,000 clones, about nine tenths of them seen just once. The sequencing here drew on peripheral blood, taken in a trial of Ad26.COV2.S vaccine versus placebo. These receptors were obtained from a person between 18 and 60 years old who received the Ad26.COV2.S COVID-19 vaccine or a placebo.

V and J are TRBV28 and TRBJ2-7; 8 nucleotides agree with TRBD1. The junction had 7 bases not matched to a gene; V was cut back by 5 bases and J by 1 base. Germline CDR1 and CDR2: MDHEN and SYDVKM. CDR3 length: 15 amino acids. CDR3 nucleotide sequence: TGTGCCAGCAGTGCGGACAGGGCAGCTTCCTACGAGCAGTACTTC. Protein sequence: CASSADRAASYEQYF.

The chain combines TRBV4-3 with TRBJ2-2, with 7 bases lining up with TRBD2. Losses at the gene ends were 0 bases for V and 2 bases for J; bases not matched to a gene: 6. The CDR3 covers 17 residues. Germline assignment: CDR1 LGHNA and CDR2 YSLEER. CDR3 sequence: CASSQDLGGHNTGELFF. The DNA for the CDR3 is TGCGCCAGCAGCCAAGACCTGGGAGGGCACAACACCGGGGAGCTGTTTTTT.

This chain uses TRBV27 with TRBJ2-1, with 11 bases aligning to TRBD1. Germline V CDR1 and CDR2: MNHEY, SMNVEV (reference sequence). This CDR3 is built from 14 residues. V was clipped by 4 bases and J by 6 bases; unmatched bases: 2. CDR3 residues: CASSSGTGGNEQFF. The CDR3 nucleotides are TGTGCCAGCAGTTCCGGGACAGGGGGCAATGAGCAGTTCTTC.

This chain links TRBV7-5 with TRBJ1-3; the D call in the table, TRBD1, was not verified against the DNA. TRBV7-5 represents a pseudogene. The CDR3 extends over 13 amino acids. The CDR3 loop reads CVRSSIGPNTIYF. CDR3 sequence (DNA): TGTGTCAGAAGCTCCATTGGGCCAAACACCATATATTTT.

The chain links TRBV5-1 to TRBJ1-1; 8 bases match TRBD1. The CDR3 contains 14 residues. CDR1 SGHRS and CDR2 YFSETQ come from the germline V gene. V dropped 4 bases and J dropped 5; count of bases not matched to a gene: 7. CDR3 protein: CASSVQGASTEAFF. The CDR3, as DNA: TGCGCCAGCAGCGTCCAGGGGGCGTCGACTGAAGCTTTCTTT.

The CDR3: CASRGTGVNQPQHF. The CDR3 coding sequence is TGTGCCAGCAGGGGGACAGGGGTAAATCAGCCCCAGCATTTT. The chain carries TRBV2 and TRBJ1-5; TRBD1 agrees at 10 bases. Germline V gene data show CDR1 as SNHLY and CDR2 as FYNNEI. The CDR3 spans 14 residues. V was pared by 6 bases and J by 4 bases, with 3 bases of the junction left unmatched.

The V gene is TRBV6-5, the J gene TRBJ1-4; D gene ambiguous. V was pared by 0 bases and J by 8 bases, with 7 bases between. This CDR3 is 13 amino acids long. The germline CDR1 and CDR2 sequences are MNHEY and SVGAGI. The CDR3 loop is CASSYSAPEKLFF. The CDR3 nucleotides read TGTGCCAGCAGTTACTCAGCCCCCGAAAAACTGTTTTTT.

The chain employs TRBV18 and TRBJ1-2, with 9 positions matching TRBD1. V lost 6 bases, J lost 8 bases, and 7 bases stayed unmatched. The CDR3 contains 13 residues. The germline gives CDR1 KGHSH, CDR2 LQKENI. The CDR3 loop is CASSSRTGVGYTF. The CDR3, as DNA: TGTGCCAGCTCCTCCAGGACAGGGGTCGGCTACACCTTC.

The J gene is TRBJ2-7, the V gene TRBV19, with a tentative D call TRBD1 (6 bases). The CDR3 has 16 residues. Per the germline V gene, CDR1 is LNHDA and CDR2 is SQIVND (reference sequence). V lost 3 bases to trimming and J lost 4 bases, with 19 bases between them. CDR3 coding DNA: TGTGCCAGTAGTATTGGACAGCTCCCCGGGGCTTACGAGCAGTACTTC. Amino acid sequence: CASSIGQLPGAYEQYF.

The rearrangement links TRBV2 to TRBJ1-1; the match to TRBD1 covers 11 bases. Germline CDR1 SNHLY, CDR2 FYNNEI. The CDR3 is 16 amino acids. The J segment lost 1 base and the V segment lost 1 base, leaving 2 bases of the junction unmatched. CDR3 loop: CASSEGTGGPNTEAFF. As DNA, the CDR3 is TGTGCCAGCAGTGAAGGGACAGGGGGCCCGAACACTGAAGCTTTCTTT.

The CDR3 DNA reads as TGTGCCAGCAGCCCCGGACAGGACGGTCGATACACCTTC. This encodes CASSPGQDGRYTF. The chain combines TRBV12-3 or TRBV12-4 with TRBJ1-2, with 7 bases identical to TRBD1. Unmatched junction bases numbered 12, after V lost 6 bases and J lost 11 bases. This CDR3 spans 13 amino acids.

The chain is built from TRBV4-3 and TRBJ2-1, with TRBD2 matching over 13 bases. The CDR3 spans 18 residues. Germline CDR1 LGHNA, CDR2 YSLEER. Germline trimming cut 3 bases from V and 7 bases from J; bases unmatched to any gene: 12. CDR3: CASSQGRLLAGGRNEQFF. CDR3 nucleotide sequence: TGCGCCAGCAGCCAGGGGCGATTACTAGCGGGGGGGCGGAATGAGCAGTTCTTC.

The chain recombines TRBV5-6 with TRBJ1-1; TRBD1 is a possible D gene (5 bases). CDR1 is SGHDT, CDR2 YYEEEE, per germline. The CDR3 is 14 amino acids. V gave up 4 bases and J gave up 4 bases, with 14 bases separating them. The CDR3 sequence: CASSAWGVGTEAFF. The CDR3 nucleotides are TGTGCCAGCAGCGCCTGGGGGGTCGGCACTGAAGCTTTCTTT.

The rearrangement joins TRBV6-5 to TRBJ1-2; D gene uncertain. The CDR3 has 13 residues. Per germline, CDR1 MNHEY and CDR2 SVGAGI. The V end was cut by 6 bases, the J end by 2 bases, with 10 bases between. As DNA, the CDR3 is TGTGCCAGCAGCAAGACCCTGAACTATGGCTACACCTTC. Its protein product is CASSKTLNYGYTF.

This clone has a handful of counts. The chain is built from TRBV7-2 and TRBJ1-3; TRBD1 matches 8 bases. The V and J ends lost 3 bases and 2 bases, in that order; junction bases with no gene match: 9. The germline V gene encodes CDR1 SGHTA and CDR2 FQGNSA. The CDR3 is 17 amino acids. CDR3 sequence reads: CASSFPGQGGAGNTIYF. The DNA of the CDR3 is TGTGCCAGCAGCTTCCCCGGACAGGGTGGCGCTGGAAACACCATATATTTT.

The V and J genes are TRBV11-2 and TRBJ1-4, with D unclear. Germline assignment: CDR1 SGHAT and CDR2 FQNNGV. Trimming took off 4 bases at V and 0 bases at J, with 9 bases between the two ends. There are 15 residues in the CDR3. In DNA, the CDR3 is TGTGCCAGCAGCTCAACAGTTGCAACTAATGAAAAACTGTTTTTT. Its translation: CASSSTVATNEKLFF.

The CDR3 DNA is TGTGCCAGCACCGAGGTTACGGGAAAGGACTATGGCTACACCTTC. Protein sequence: CASTEVTGKDYGYTF. V gene TRBV7-9 combines with J gene TRBJ1-2; D remains unclear. The V and J ends lost 7 bases and 3 bases respectively, with 18 bases between them. CDR1 and CDR2 (germline): SEHNR, FQNEAQ (reference sequence). This CDR3 region has 15 residues.

The J gene is TRBJ2-1, the V gene TRBV5-1; the D gene is possibly TRBD1 (6 bases). The V end was cut by 4 bases, the J end by 7 bases, with 12 bases between. CDR1 and CDR2 (germline): SGHRS, YFSETQ. The CDR3 is 13 amino acids. Written as DNA, the CDR3 is TGCGCCAGCAGCCGTACAGGGCAAAATGAGCAGTTCTTC. It yields the protein CASSRTGQNEQFF.

The chain recombines TRBV10-3 with TRBJ1-3, with D possibly TRBD1 on 5 matching bases. The germline CDR1 and CDR2 sequences are ENHRY and SYGVKD. The CDR3 covers 13 residues. Trimming stripped 4 bases from V and 6 bases from J, with 10 bases between. CDR3 sequence: CAISVAGTNTIYF. CDR3 bases: TGTGCCATCAGTGTAGCAGGGACAAACACCATATATTTT.

The rearrangement uses TRBV7-2 and TRBJ2-5; 14 bases align to TRBD2. The ends lost 5 bases at V and 6 bases at J; junction bases unmatched: 8. This CDR3 is 16 amino acids long. In germline, CDR1 is SGHTA, CDR2 FQGNSA. CDR3 coding DNA: TGTGCCAGCAGCCGTGGGACTAGCGGGGGTACGAAGACCCAGTACTTC. It codes for CASSRGTSGGTKTQYF. Full variable domain (outside the CDR3, taken from reference TRBV7-2 and TRBJ2-5): GAGVSQSPSNKVTEKGKDVELRCDPISGHTALYWYRQSLGQGLEFLIYFQGNSAPDKSGLPSDRFSAERTGGSVSTLTIQRTQQEDSAVYLCASSRGTSGGTKTQYFGPGTRLLVL.

The V gene is TRBV10-2, the J gene TRBJ2-5; D is ambiguous. CDR1 is WSHSY and CDR2 is SAAADI in the germline V gene. Deletions cut 6 bases from V and 3 bases from J, with 11 bases between. This CDR3 has 13 amino acids. CDR3 DNA: TGCGCCAGCAGCAAGGGCAGAGAAGAGACCCAGTACTTC. As protein: CASSKGREETQYF.

The sample holds a few counts of this clone. The chain couples TRBV7-2 to TRBJ1-6, with D possibly matching TRBD1 (5 bases). Trimming cost V 2 bases and J 7 bases, with 12 bases left between them. The germline V gene has CDR1 SGHTA and CDR2 FQGNSA. There are 15 residues in the CDR3. The CDR3 sequence is CASSLLGQGNSPLHF. As DNA, the CDR3 is TGTGCCAGCAGCTTATTGGGGCAAGGGAATTCACCCCTCCACTTT.

V usage is TRBV25-1 and J usage is TRBJ2-1; TRBD1 is a possible D gene (6 bases). There are 14 residues in the CDR3. V was cut by 8 bases and J by 0 bases, with 11 bases left in between. Germline values: CDR1 MGHDK, CDR2 SYGVNS. The CDR3 nucleotides read TGTGCCAGCGCCCGACAGGACTCCTACAATGAGCAGTTCTTC. Residues: CASARQDSYNEQFF.

The rearrangement joins TRBV6-1 to TRBJ2-1; D is ambiguous. Between the trimmed V and J ends, which lost 3 bases and 15 bases, there was a span of 21 bases. Germline CDR1 MNHNS, CDR2 SASEGT. This CDR3 has 14 residues. The CDR3 nucleotides read TGTGCCAGCAGTGACCGCTTCCCAGGCAACCCCCCGTTCTTC. Protein sequence: CASSDRFPGNPPFF.